The 20 T cell receptor beta chains presented below share a single source sample, sequenced in a study of identical twins. TCRdb itself ran the 5' RACE reads through MiXCR, one entry per CDR3 protein. Counted here are some 570,000 distinct CDR3 sequences, approximately 20% occurring once; the ten biggest clones make up approximately 0.52%. The sample also formed part of further work on yellow fever vaccine responses in identical twins.

The source material was CD4+ T cells sorted from blood. These TCRs come from a young woman in good health.

This clonotype was counted between two and nine times. The chain has TRBV10-2 and TRBJ2-4; D unclear. The CDR3 spans 15 residues. V shed 4 bases and J shed 1 base, with 11 bases lying between them. The germline V gene encodes CDR1 WSHSY and CDR2 SAAADI. The chain's CDR3 is CASSGVGSAKNIQYF. The CDR3 nucleotides read TGCGCCAGCAGTGGGGTAGGATCGGCCAAAAACATTCAGTACTTC.

This chain connects TRBV5-6 to TRBJ1-1; D remains unclear. The CDR3 runs to 16 residues. From germline, CDR1 is SGHDT and CDR2 YYEEEE. V lost 1 base and J lost 1, with 14 bases in between. CDR3 DNA: TGTGCCAGCAGCTTGCGTTTATACAGTAAGAACACTGAAGCTTTCTTT. This encodes CASSLRLYSKNTEAFF.

The V and J genes are TRBV18 and TRBJ2-4, with D hard to call. The ends were cut back, 2 bases at V and 0 bases at J, with 8 bases in the middle. The germline V gene has CDR1 KGHSH and CDR2 LQKENI. This CDR3 has 15 residues. The CDR3: CASSPEELAKNIQYF. The CDR3 nucleotides read TGTGCCAGCTCACCAGAAGAACTAGCCAAAAACATTCAGTACTTC.

The chain uses TRBV7-3 and TRBJ2-3, with TRBD2 identical over 7 bases. Trimming took 2 bases from V and 2 from J; bases not matched to a gene: 10. CDR3 size: 17 residues. CDR1 and CDR2 from the germline V gene are SGHTA and FQGTGA. The CDR3 bases are TGTGCCAGCAGCTTAGCCCACCATGCGGGAGCCACAGATACGCAGTATTTT. Protein product: CASSLAHHAGATDTQYF.

This clonotype turned up a few times. CDR3 region: CSAPRTRGIVNSPLHF. CDR3 DNA: TGCAGTGCCCCGAGGACCCGGGGCATTGTGAATTCACCCCTCCACTTT. The V gene is TRBV20-1, the J gene TRBJ1-6, with D perhaps TRBD1 (5 bases). Looked up from germline, CDR1 is DFQATT and CDR2 is SNEGSKA (reference sequence). Trimming left V 6 bases short and J 7 bases short, with 22 bases between. The CDR3 is 16 residues long.

The chain combines TRBV7-2 with TRBJ2-7, with 8 positions matching TRBD2. Per germline, CDR1 SGHTA and CDR2 FQGNSA. The V and J ends lost 4 bases and 7 bases, in that order; junction bases with no gene match: 6. The CDR3 runs 13 residues. The DNA for the CDR3 is TGTGCCAGCAGCTCCGACCGACTAGCGGAGCAGTACTTC. Its translation: CASSSDRLAEQYF.

This clonotype was found a few times. V usage is TRBV4-2 and J usage is TRBJ2-5; 11 bases line up with TRBD2. The CDR3 runs 17 residues. Unmatched junction bases numbered 9, after V lost 2 bases and J lost 4 bases. Germline values: CDR1 LGHNA, CDR2 YNFKEQ. The CDR3 region has the DNA TGTGCCAGCAGCCAACGTGGACTAGCGGGTATGGGAGAGACCCAGTACTTC. This encodes CASSQRGLAGMGETQYF.

The chain links TRBV11-1 to TRBJ2-7; 12 positions agree with TRBD2. The V gene's germline CDR1 is SGHAT and CDR2 FQDESV (reference sequence). The J segment lost 7 bases and the V segment lost 0 bases, leaving 13 bases of the junction unmatched. The CDR3 extends over 18 amino acids. The CDR3 region has the DNA TGTGCCAGCAGCTTAGCGCGTGGACTAGCGGGACTCCCAGATGAGCAGTACTTC. Its protein product is CASSLARGLAGLPDEQYF.

The V gene is TRBV24-1, the J gene TRBJ2-3; 9 nucleotides line up with TRBD2. The CDR3 is 22 amino acids. Germline-derived CDR1 and CDR2 are KGHDR and SFDVKD. V was pared by 4 bases and J by 1 base, with 23 bases of the junction left unmatched. The CDR3 sequence is CATSDFGGGHGGRAFRTDTQYF. CDR3 coding DNA: TGTGCCACCAGTGACTTCGGAGGGGGCCACGGCGGGAGGGCCTTTCGCACAGATACGCAGTATTTT.

This rearrangement joins TRBV6-2 or TRBV6-3 to TRBJ1-1; D gene unclear. V lost 10 bases, J lost 5 bases, and 11 bases lay in between. CDR3 length equals 11 residues. Per the germline V gene, CDR1 is MNHEY and CDR2 is SVGEGT. CDR3 in amino acids: CATTRGTEAFF. The CDR3 nucleotides read TGTGCCACAACCCGAGGTACTGAAGCTTTCTTT.

This clonotype was recorded a few times. This rearrangement joins TRBV5-1 to TRBJ2-7; D is undetermined. V lost 2 bases, J lost 3 bases, and 12 bases lay in between. The CDR3 is 14 amino acids. Germline CDR1 reads SGHRS; CDR2 reads YFSETQ. The CDR3, as DNA: TGCGCCAGCAGCTTCTCGGATGGGATCTACGAGCAGTACTTC. Protein product: CASSFSDGIYEQYF. The entire variable domain, with the rest obtained from reference TRBV5-1 and TRBJ2-7, is as follows: KAGVTQTPRYLIKTRGQQVTLSCSPISGHRSVSWYQQTPGQGLQFLFEYFSETQRNKGNFPGRFSGRQFSNSRSEMNVSTLELGDSALYLCASSFSDGIYEQYFGPGTRLTVT.

The chain has TRBV24-1 and TRBJ1-1; possibly TRBD1 for D (5 bases). Germline V gene data show CDR1 as KGHDR and CDR2 as SFDVKD. The V end lost 4 bases, the J end lost 5 bases, and 10 bases lay between the germline ends. This CDR3 is built from 13 residues. The CDR3 spells CATSDWGGTEAFF. For the CDR3, the DNA is TGTGCCACCAGTGACTGGGGGGGGACTGAAGCTTTCTTT.

This clonotype showed up just a few times. This rearrangement joins TRBV12-3 or TRBV12-4 to TRBJ2-5; 10 bases match TRBD1. V dropped 3 bases and J dropped 4; count of bases not matched to a gene: 2. The CDR3 has 14 residues. This CDR3 reads CASSFGDRGETQYF. CDR3 bases: TGTGCCAGCAGTTTCGGGGACAGGGGAGAGACCCAGTACTTC.

The sample holds a few counts of this clonotype. The chain carries TRBV20-1 and TRBJ1-4; D is ambiguous. Germline V gene data show CDR1 as DFQATT and CDR2 as SNEGSKA (reference sequence). CDR3 length: 10 amino acids. V was pared by 6 bases and J by 4 bases, with 3 bases between. The CDR3 sequence: CSALNEKLFF. CDR3 sequence (DNA): TGCAGTGCCCTTAATGAAAAACTGTTTTTT.

The chain recombines TRBV12-3 or TRBV12-4 with TRBJ2-7; 11 nucleotides align to TRBD2. The ends lost 6 bases at V and 4 bases at J; junction bases unmatched: 5. The CDR3 is made up of 14 amino acids. The CDR3 region is CASSTSGSFYEQYF. CDR3 coding DNA: TGTGCCAGCAGCACTAGCGGGAGTTTTTACGAGCAGTACTTC.

This clonotype came up a few times. This chain uses TRBV10-3 with TRBJ2-7; 7 bases fit TRBD1. This CDR3 is built from 14 residues. J gave up 1 base and V 10 bases, and 10 bases lay outside the gene matches. CDR1 is ENHRY, CDR2 SYGVKD, per germline. In nucleotides, the CDR3 is TGTGCCACGGCAGTCCGGGACAGTTCCTACGAGCAGTACTTC. Translating gives CATAVRDSSYEQYF.

This clonotype occurred a few times. This chain uses TRBV12-3 or TRBV12-4 with TRBJ2-1; TRBD2 aligns across 10 bases. This CDR3 comprises 14 residues. V lost 6 bases, J lost 4 bases, and 3 bases stayed unmatched. The CDR3 here is CASRRLAGYNEQFF. The CDR3 region has the DNA TGTGCCAGCAGGCGACTAGCGGGTTACAATGAGCAGTTCTTC.

The chain couples TRBV5-5 to TRBJ2-7, with 9 positions matching TRBD2. The CDR3 covers 15 residues. The germline V gene has CDR1 SGHKS and CDR2 YYEKEE (reference sequence). V lost 1 base and J lost 3; bases outside the gene matches: 5. CDR3 sequence: CASSLTGGRVYEQYF. Here the CDR3 DNA reads TGTGCCAGCAGCTTGACTGGCGGGAGGGTCTACGAGCAGTACTTC.

This clonotype came up a few times. The chain's CDR3 is CASSVGERGRGGAFF. The CDR3 DNA reads TGTGCCAGCAGCGTAGGCGAAAGAGGCAGGGGGGGCGCTTTCTTT. The chain uses TRBV9 and TRBJ1-1; 7 bases fit TRBD1. With V trimmed by 0 bases and J by 11 bases, 13 bases remained unmatched. CDR1 is SGDLS, CDR2 YYNGEE, per germline. The CDR3 has 15 residues.

V is TRBV6-2 or TRBV6-3 and J is TRBJ2-7; D remains ambiguous. CDR3 length equals 15 residues. Between the trimmed V and J ends, which lost 7 bases and 0 bases, there was a span of 16 bases. Germline V CDR1 and CDR2: MNHEY, SVGEGT. This CDR3 reads CASTKSRASSYEQYV. The CDR3 DNA reads TGTGCCAGCACCAAGAGTCGGGCTAGCTCCTACGAGCAGTACGTC.